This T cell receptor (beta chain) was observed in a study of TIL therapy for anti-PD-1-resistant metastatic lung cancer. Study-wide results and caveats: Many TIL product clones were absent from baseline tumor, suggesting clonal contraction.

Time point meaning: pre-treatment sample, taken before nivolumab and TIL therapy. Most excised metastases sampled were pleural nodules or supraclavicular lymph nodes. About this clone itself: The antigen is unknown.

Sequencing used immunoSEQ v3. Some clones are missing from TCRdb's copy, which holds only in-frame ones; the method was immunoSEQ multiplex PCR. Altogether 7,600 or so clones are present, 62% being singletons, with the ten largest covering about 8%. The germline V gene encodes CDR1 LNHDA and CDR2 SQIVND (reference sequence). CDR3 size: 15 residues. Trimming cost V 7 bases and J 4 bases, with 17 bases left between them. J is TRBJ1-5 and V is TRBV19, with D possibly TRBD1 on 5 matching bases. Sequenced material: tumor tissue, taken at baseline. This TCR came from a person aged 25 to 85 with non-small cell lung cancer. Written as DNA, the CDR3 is TGTGCCAGTAACGGCGACGGGGGACTTAATCAGCCCCAGCATTTT. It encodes CASNGDGGLNQPQHF.